Sequencing of this T cell receptor (beta chain) was carried out in a study of Ad26.COV2.S vaccination and SARS-CoV-2 variants. Study summary: Donor participated within the Ad26.COV2.S arm of the COV1001 trial. Study outcomes and limitations: Using TCR breadth and depth analyses may have led to underestimated total T cell responses.

The sample's treatment: some 19 received Ad26.COV2.S at low or high dose, single or two shots; five or six received placebo; per-sample allocation not given. Specimens were obtained on day 63 following the first vaccine or placebo injection. Clones were read by immunoSEQ multiplex PCR, and TCRdb kept only the in-frame ones, dropping some. The repertoire has under 550,000 clones, 85% to 90% of them found once; the top ten carry less than 4%. In the case of this clone: As yet, its antigen is unknown.

This sequence originates from a person aged 18 to 59 who received the Ad26.COV2.S COVID-19 vaccine or a placebo. The sample in question was peripheral blood, obtained in a trial of Ad26.COV2.S vaccine versus placebo.

This chain's CDR3 is CASSIGGGVYSYNEQFF. In DNA form, the CDR3 reads TGTGCCAGTAGTATAGGGGGGGGCGTATACTCCTACAATGAGCAGTTCTTC. The chain is built from TRBV19 and TRBJ2-1; a possible D gene is TRBD2 (7 bases). The CDR3 extends over 17 amino acids. Germline CDR1 LNHDA, CDR2 SQIVND (reference sequence). The V and J ends lost 1 base and 0 bases respectively, with 13 bases between them.